This T cell receptor beta chain was sequenced during a study of blood T cells in healthy people across ages. About this clonotype: Its antigen is undetermined.

Study-wide findings and caveats: TCR beta diversity, measured per million T cells, fell in a roughly linear way with age.

The CDR3 contains 16 residues. V was pared by 1 base and J by 0 bases, with 10 bases between. Germline values: CDR1 SGHTA, CDR2 FQGNSA. A J-beta primer mix and a sample-barcoded 5' primer were used in a second PCR of roughly 6 to 11 cycles. Each sample yielded at least 3 million CDR3-containing paired-end reads. Using its own MiXCR run on the 5' RACE reads, TCRdb lists one record per CDR3 protein. The sample includes some 1.1 million distinct CDR3 sequences, 30% to 40% of them seen just once. The chain is built from TRBV7-2 and TRBJ2-1, with D perhaps TRBD1 or TRBD2 (6 bases each). This clonotype was sampled from a man aged 18 to 30 in good health. The sample was blood. The CDR3: CASSLGGGFSYNEQFF. CDR3 bases: TGTGCCAGCAGCTTAGGAGGGGGGTTCTCCTACAATGAGCAGTTCTTC.